Listed below are T cell receptor beta chains from one sample, sequenced in a study of identical twins. MiXCR was run by TCRdb on the 5' RACE reads, yielding one entry per CDR3 protein. The sample holds nearly 900,000 distinct CDR3 sequences, 12% seen once. These same records also appear under a second study, on yellow fever vaccine responses in identical twins.

Sequencing was done on a sample of PBMCs. The receptors derive from a woman aged 18-29 years in good health. CDR3s include the opening cysteine and the closing phenylalanine or tryptophan. D genes are given only for firm matches. Clone size is stated in some rows and not others, as once, few, many or a class when expanded.

J,size,V,D,CDR3,DNA
TRBJ1-2,.,TRBV7-9,.,CASSSRQATGF,TGTGCCAGCAGCTCGAGACAGGCCACGGGCTTC
TRBJ2-2,few,TRBV4-2,.,CASSQEASNTGELFF,TGTGCCAGCAGCCAAGAGGCTAGTAACACCGGGGAGCTGTTTTTT
TRBJ1-6,few,TRBV6-5,.,CASSYSWGSNSPLHF,TGTGCCAGCAGTTACTCGTGGGGATCTAATTCACCCCTCCACTTT
TRBJ2-3,few,TRBV4-1,TRBD2,CASSQEEVLAGGPTDTQYF,TGCGCCAGCAGCCAAGAAGAGGTGCTAGCGGGAGGACCCACAGATACGCAGTATTTT
TRBJ1-6,few,TRBV6-5,.,CASSSEGSGSPLHF,TGTGCCAGCAGTTCGGAGGGATCAGGTTCACCCCTCCACTTT
TRBJ2-1,.,TRBV7-6,TRBD2,CASSSLAGNNEQFF,TGTGCCAGCAGCTCCCTAGCGGGTAACAATGAGCAGTTCTTC
TRBJ2-7,.,TRBV5-6,TRBD1,CASSLEDRDSYEQYF,TGTGCCAGCAGCTTGGAGGACAGGGATTCCTACGAGCAGTACTTC
TRBJ1-6,.,TRBV7-9,.,CASSLQSGNSPLHF,TGTGCCAGCAGCTTGCAGTCAGGAAATTCACCCCTCCACTTT
TRBJ2-1,.,TRBV14,TRBD2,CASRPTWTSGDNEQFF,TGTGCCAGCAGGCCTACCTGGACTAGCGGGGACAATGAGCAGTTCTTC
TRBJ2-3,.,TRBV4-2,.,CASSPLEGEGLYTQYF,TGTGCCAGCAGCCCTCTTGAGGGGGAGGGCCTTTATACGCAGTATTTT
TRBJ1-5,.,TRBV7-9,.,CASSLAGQGHNQPQHF,TGTGCCAGCAGCTTAGCAGGGCAGGGGCACAATCAGCCCCAGCATTTT
TRBJ2-3,.,TRBV15,TRBD1,CATSTERQGTAQYF,TGTGCCACCAGCACAGAGAGACAGGGGACGGCGCAGTATTTT
TRBJ2-6,many,TRBV4-1,TRBD1,CASSRTGFNSGANVLTF,TGCGCCAGCAGCCGGACAGGGTTTAACTCTGGGGCCAACGTCCTGACTTTC
TRBJ1-6,.,TRBV19,TRBD1,CASSLGTGVRVRSPLHF,TGTGCCAGTAGTCTCGGCACAGGGGTTAGGGTGAGATCACCCCTCCACTTT
TRBJ2-3,many,TRBV10-3,TRBD2,CAIRGLAGLDTQYF,TGTGCCATCAGAGGACTAGCGGGTTTAGATACGCAGTATTTT